One sample yielded the 26 T cell receptor beta chains listed below, sequenced in a study of T cell responses to AZD1222 COVID-19 vaccine. The table came from immunoSEQ multiplex PCR; TCRdb's copy has only in-frame clones and leaves some out. The data contain about 180,000 clones, approximately 91% of them seen just once; the ten biggest clones take up approximately 1.6%. Sequences were derived from peripheral blood, sampled on day 0 of AZD1222 vaccination. The source is an adult in good health.

This clone was recorded once. The V call is TRBV4-1, the J call TRBJ1-1; D perhaps matches TRBD1 (6 bases). The CDR3 has 15 amino acids. V gave up 3 bases and J gave up 1 base, with 12 bases separating them. Germline V gene sequence: CDR1 MGHRA, CDR2 YSYEKL. CDR3 region: CASSQDPGANTEAFF. The CDR3 DNA reads as TGCGCCAGCAGCCAGGACCCAGGGGCGAACACTGAAGCTTTCTTT.

The gene calls are TRBV11-2 and TRBJ2-2; TRBD2 might be the D (6 bases). The V gene lost 5 bases and the J gene lost 7 bases, with 20 bases spanning the gap. CDR1 is SGHAT, CDR2 FQNNGV, per germline. The CDR3 is 16 amino acids. CDR3 protein: CASSQAGVGRGGELFF. CDR3 nucleotide sequence: TGTGCCAGCAGCCAGGCAGGAGTCGGGAGAGGCGGGGAGCTGTTTTTT.

The CDR3 sequence: CASKQSPNTGELFF. Written as DNA, the CDR3 is TGCGCCAGCAAGCAAAGTCCGAACACCGGGGAGCTGTTTTTT. This sequence joins TRBV5-1 and TRBJ2-2; D is unclear. The CDR3 has 14 residues. In germline, CDR1 is SGHRS, CDR2 YFSETQ. V was shortened by 6 bases and J by 0 bases, with 9 bases between the two germline ends.

Concerning this clone itself: The junction differs from germline at one of its ends, possibly a read error. The chain joins TRBV10-3 to TRBJ1-1, with D unclear. CDR1 ENHRY and CDR2 SYGVKD come from the germline V gene. The length of the CDR3 is 14 residues. In nucleotides, the CDR3 is TGTGCCATAAGTGATCTTACTGGGGATAGGAAAGCTTTCTTT. Translation: CAISDLTGDRKAFF.

The genes are TRBV28 and TRBJ1-5; a weak D match, TRBD1 (6 bases). The CDR3 loop spans 16 amino acids. Trimming removed 3 bases at V and 7 bases at J, with 19 bases between. Germline V CDR1 and CDR2: MDHEN, SYDVKM. The CDR3, as DNA: TGTGCCAGCAGTTTTATGGGTAGGGACATTGGACAGCCCCAGCATTTT. Translated, it gives CASSFMGRDIGQPQHF.

The gene calls are TRBV28 and TRBJ1-1; unclear D gene. Trimming pared 6 bases from V and 0 bases from J, leaving 8 bases between. Germline-derived CDR1 and CDR2 are MDHEN and SYDVKM. This CDR3 region has 13 residues. This chain's CDR3 is CASRWEMNTEAFF. The CDR3 bases are TGTGCCAGCAGGTGGGAGATGAACACTGAAGCTTTCTTT.

The genes are TRBV28 and TRBJ1-2; D possibly corresponds to TRBD1 (5 bases). Trimming stripped 3 bases from V and 4 bases from J, with 18 bases between. There are 16 residues in the CDR3. The germline gives CDR1 MDHEN, CDR2 SYDVKM. CDR3 bases: TGTGCCAGCAGTTTTTGGTCTCGCGGCAGGGCCTATGGCTACACCTTC. It yields the protein CASSFWSRGRAYGYTF.

This clone occurred once. The V and J genes are TRBV29-1 and TRBJ1-2; D remains unclear. Trimming shortened V by 5 bases and J by 5 bases, and 9 bases separated the two germline ends. The germline gives CDR1 SQVTM, CDR2 ANQGSEA. The CDR3 covers 11 residues. CDR3 sequence: CSVTTAYGYTF. DNA for the CDR3: TGCAGCGTTACGACCGCTTATGGCTACACCTTC. Based on the CDR3 plus reference TRBV29-1 and TRBJ1-2, the full variable domain is SAVISQKPSRDICQRGTSLTIQCQVDSQVTMMFWYRQQPGQSLTLIATANQGSEATYESGFVIDKFPISRPNLTFSTLTVSNMSPEDSSIYLCSVTTAYGYTFGSGTRLTVV.

The table lists this clone with a few counts. V is TRBV2 and J is TRBJ1-5; D might be TRBD1 (5 bases). V lost 6 bases and J 9 bases, leaving 18 bases between the germline ends. There are 14 residues in the CDR3. From germline, CDR1 is SNHLY and CDR2 FYNNEI. This CDR3 reads CASREGLAVTPQHF. CDR3 coding DNA: TGTGCCAGCAGGGAGGGACTGGCGGTGACGCCCCAGCATTTT.

The gene calls are TRBV28 and TRBJ1-1; D uncertain. In germline, CDR1 is MDHEN, CDR2 SYDVKM. Trimming cost V 7 bases and J 1 base, with 10 bases left between them. The CDR3 has 13 amino acids. The CDR3 region is CASTTPSNTEAFF. The CDR3 DNA reads as TGTGCCAGCACAACTCCTTCGAACACTGAAGCTTTCTTT.

The V call is TRBV28, the J call TRBJ2-1, with 9 nucleotides matching TRBD1. This CDR3 is 14 amino acids long. Losses at the gene ends were 3 bases for V and 10 bases for J; bases not matched to a gene: 7. CDR1 and CDR2 (germline): MDHEN, SYDVKM. The CDR3 coding sequence is TGTGCCAGCAGTTTTGGACAGGGGCGGGCCGAGCAGTTCTTC. Translation: CASSFGQGRAEQFF.

CDR3 coding DNA: TGTGCCTGGAGCCTACGAGGGGGGGCTGGGAATCAGCCCCAGCATTTT. This translates into CAWSLRGGAGNQPQHF. The rearrangement links TRBV30 to TRBJ1-5, with a possible D match to TRBD1 (6 bases). Germline V lookup: CDR1 GTSNPN, CDR2 SVGIG (reference sequence). The CDR3 has 16 amino acids. The V gene lost 3 bases and the J gene lost 4 bases, with 19 bases spanning the gap.

The V and J genes are TRBV19 and TRBJ2-1; 12 nucleotides match TRBD2. CDR1 is LNHDA and CDR2 is SQIVND in the germline V gene (reference sequence). This CDR3 is built from 16 residues. Trimming at V came to 5 bases and at J to 9 bases, leaving 11 bases not matched to a gene. CDR3: CASSLRTSGAEGEQFF. As DNA, the CDR3 is TGTGCCAGTAGTCTACGGACTAGCGGGGCTGAGGGTGAGCAGTTCTTC. The whole variable domain, filled in from reference TRBV19 and TRBJ2-1, reads DGGITQSPKYLFRKEGQNVTLSCEQNLNHDAMYWYRQDPGQGLRLIYYSQIVNDFQKGDIAEGYSVSREKKESFPLTVTSAQKNPTAFYLCASSLRTSGAEGEQFFGPGTRLTVL.

The CDR3 nucleotides read TGTGCCAGCAGCCAGGGACAGGGGGCAGATGAGCAGTTCTTC. Translating it yields CASSQGQGADEQFF. The chain couples TRBV16 to TRBJ2-1; 12 bases fit TRBD1. The CDR3 contains 14 residues. V lost 3 bases and J lost 8; bases outside the gene matches: 2. Germline V lookup: CDR1 KGHSY, CDR2 FQNENV.

The rearrangement uses TRBV11-2 and TRBJ1-1; no definite D call. Germline CDR1 reads SGHAT; CDR2 reads FQNNGV. The V end lost 2 bases, the J end lost 5 bases, and 6 bases lay between the germline ends. The CDR3 sequence is 12 residues long. In DNA form, the CDR3 reads TGTGCCAGCAGCTTAAAACAAACTGAAGCTTTCTTT. It specifies CASSLKQTEAFF.

The V and J genes are TRBV7-8 and TRBJ2-7; 9 bases agree with TRBD2. CDR1 is SGHVS, CDR2 FQNEAQ, per germline. Germline trimming cut 0 bases from V and 2 bases from J; bases unmatched to any gene: 5. The CDR3 has 16 residues. The CDR3 here is CASSLASASGTYEQYF. As DNA, the CDR3 is TGTGCCAGCAGCTTAGCTTCGGCTAGCGGGACCTACGAGCAGTACTTC.

The J gene is TRBJ2-2, the V gene TRBV5-1; TRBD2 is a possible D gene (5 bases). Trimming stripped 0 bases from V and 7 bases from J, with 10 bases between. The CDR3 sequence is 14 residues long. Germline lookup yields CDR1 SGHRS and CDR2 YFSETQ. In nucleotides, the CDR3 is TGCGCCAGCAGCTTGGTAGCGACGGGCGGGGAGCTGTTTTTT. Protein sequence: CASSLVATGGELFF.

The J gene is TRBJ2-3, the V gene TRBV6-4; D may be TRBD1 (5 bases). There are 15 residues in the CDR3. Germline assignment: CDR1 MRHNA and CDR2 SNTAGT. Trimming shortened V by 5 bases and J by 2 bases, and 14 bases separated the two germline ends. As DNA, the CDR3 is TGTGCCAGCAGTCTTGAAGACAGAGCCACAGATACGCAGTATTTT. This sequence encodes CASSLEDRATDTQYF.

This clone was picked up a small number of times. The chain links TRBV9 to TRBJ2-5, with a weak D call TRBD2 (6 bases). Germline V gene sequence: CDR1 SGDLS, CDR2 YYNGEE. V lost 0 bases, J lost 0 bases, and 9 bases lay in between. The CDR3 contains 15 residues. The CDR3 DNA sequence: TGTGCCAGCAGCGTAGGGGGGGTCTACCAAGAGACCCAGTACTTC. Amino acids: CASSVGGVYQETQYF.

This clone has more than one count but fewer than ten. This sequence joins TRBV7-8 and TRBJ2-2; 11 positions match TRBD2. CDR3 size: 16 residues. The ends lost 3 bases at V and 5 bases at J; junction bases unmatched: 5. The germline gives CDR1 SGHVS, CDR2 FQNEAQ. The CDR3 DNA reads TGTGCCAGCAGCTTCCCGACTAGCGGGAATACCGGGGAGCTGTTTTTT. This gives the protein CASSFPTSGNTGELFF.

V is TRBV5-6 and J is TRBJ2-3; TRBD1 or TRBD2 may be the D gene (5 bases each). Germline V gene sequence: CDR1 SGHDT, CDR2 YYEEEE. V lost 3 bases and J 3 bases, leaving 11 bases between the germline ends. The CDR3 has 14 residues. CDR3 DNA sequence: TGTGCCAGCAGCTCGGTGGGGGTAACAGATACGCAGTATTTT. This codes for CASSSVGVTDTQYF. The full variable domain, its missing parts supplied by reference TRBV5-6 and TRBJ2-3, is DAGVTQSPTHLIKTRGQQVTLRCSPKSGHDTVSWYQQALGQGPQFIFQYYEEEERQRGNFPDRFSGHQFPNYSSELNVNALLLGDSALYLCASSSVGVTDTQYFGPGTRLTVL.

The chain uses TRBV28 and TRBJ2-7; D is ambiguous. The CDR3 loop spans 13 amino acids. Per germline, CDR1 MDHEN and CDR2 SYDVKM. V was pared by 5 bases and J by 0 bases, with 8 bases between. In DNA form, the CDR3 reads TGTGCCAGCAGTCTCTTAGGCTCCTACGAGCAGTACTTC. The encoded protein is CASSLLGSYEQYF. The whole variable domain, filled in from reference TRBV28 and TRBJ2-7, reads DVKVTQSSRYLVKRTGEKVFLECVQDMDHENMFWYRQDPGLGLRLIYFSYDVKMKEKGDIPEGYSVSREKKERFSLILESASTNQTSMYLCASSLLGSYEQYFGPGTRLTVT.

CDR3 DNA sequence: TGTGCCAGCAGTTCCCTGGCAAACACTGAAGCTTTCTTT. Translated: CASSSLANTEAFF. This sequence joins TRBV28 and TRBJ1-1, with D unresolved. Trimming pared 4 bases from V and 2 bases from J, leaving 8 bases between. CDR1 and CDR2 from the germline V gene are MDHEN and SYDVKM. The CDR3 spans 13 residues.

The chain links TRBV24-1 to TRBJ1-4; possible D gene TRBD1, 5 bases. There are 15 residues in the CDR3. Trimming took 3 bases from V and 8 from J, leaving 15 bases between them. CDR1 is KGHDR and CDR2 is SFDVKD in the germline V gene. Written as DNA, the CDR3 is TGTGCCACCAGTGATGGGAAGGGGATAGCGGAAAAACTGTTTTTT. Translating gives CATSDGKGIAEKLFF.

The CDR3 sequence: CASSEFNRGTGNTIYF. DNA for the CDR3: TGTGCCAGCAGTGAATTTAACAGGGGCACTGGAAACACCATATATTTT. The chain carries TRBV6-1 and TRBJ1-3; 7 bases map to TRBD1. The trim removed 2 bases at V and 2 bases at J, leaving 6 bases unmatched. In germline, CDR1 is MNHNS, CDR2 SASEGT. There are 16 residues in the CDR3.

This clone was recorded once. V usage is TRBV10-2 and J usage is TRBJ2-7; D could derive from TRBD1 or TRBD2 (5 bases each). The CDR3 consists of 15 residues. Trimming shortened V by 0 bases and J by 6 bases, and 15 bases separated the two germline ends. Germline V CDR1 and CDR2: WSHSY, SAAADI. The CDR3 is CASSESTGTPAEQYF. The CDR3 DNA sequence: TGCGCCAGCAGTGAGTCGACCGGGACGCCTGCCGAGCAGTACTTC.